This T cell receptor beta chain was recorded in a study of vaccination effects on CD4 cells after COVID-19. Points on this clone: Its antigen is not known.

Points from the study as a whole: Few convalescent patients were studied, and early post-infection samples were lacking. Whether induced by infection or by vaccine, clones showed marked clonal contraction late after vaccination.

Germline CDR1 and CDR2: MNHEY and SVGAGI. V lost 6 bases to trimming and J lost 6 bases; unmatched junction nucleotides: 8. The CDR3 extends over 14 amino acids. Here immunoSEQ multiplex PCR was the method, and the copy in TCRdb shows in-frame clones only, minus some. The top ten clones hold roughly 3.5% of a sample with about 63,000 clones, less than 80% of them seen once. Peptide-pool stimulation followed by sequencing identified expanded antigen-specific CD4+ clonotypes in the ViraFEST assay. The culture ran for less than 12 days, and then CD4+ T cells were isolated. Neither prior SARS-CoV-2 infection nor positive nucleocapsid antibodies were present in the vaccine recipients. The authors replaced half the medium with IL-2 medium on days 3 and 7.

The chain uses TRBV6-5 and TRBJ2-1; TRBD1 agrees at 7 bases. This sequence originates from a human donor who received a COVID-19 vaccine. The source was CD4+ T cells from PBMCs cultured with HCoV-OC43 spike peptides, collected before COVID-19 vaccination. The subset: HCoV-OC43 spike overlapping peptide pool stimulation. For the CDR3, the DNA is TGTGCCAGCAGGCCGACAGGGCGCCCCAATGAGCAGTTCTTC. Amino acids: CASRPTGRPNEQFF.